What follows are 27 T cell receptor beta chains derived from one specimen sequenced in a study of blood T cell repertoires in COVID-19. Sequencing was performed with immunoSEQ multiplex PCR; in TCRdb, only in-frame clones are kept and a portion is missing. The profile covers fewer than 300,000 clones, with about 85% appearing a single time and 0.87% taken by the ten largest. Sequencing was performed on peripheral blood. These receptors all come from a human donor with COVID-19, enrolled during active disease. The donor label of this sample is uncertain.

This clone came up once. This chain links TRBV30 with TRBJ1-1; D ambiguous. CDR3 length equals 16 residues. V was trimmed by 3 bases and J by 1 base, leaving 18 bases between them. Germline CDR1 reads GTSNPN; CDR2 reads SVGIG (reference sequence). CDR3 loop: CAWSVMWASGNTEAFF. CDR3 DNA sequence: TGTGCCTGGAGCGTCATGTGGGCGAGTGGGAACACTGAAGCTTTCTTT. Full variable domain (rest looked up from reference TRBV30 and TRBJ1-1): SQTIHQWPATLVQPVGSPLSLECTVEGTSNPNLYWYRQAAGRGLQLLFYSVGIGQISSEVPQNLSASRPQDRQFILSSKKLLLSDSGFYLCAWSVMWASGNTEAFFGQGTRLTVV.

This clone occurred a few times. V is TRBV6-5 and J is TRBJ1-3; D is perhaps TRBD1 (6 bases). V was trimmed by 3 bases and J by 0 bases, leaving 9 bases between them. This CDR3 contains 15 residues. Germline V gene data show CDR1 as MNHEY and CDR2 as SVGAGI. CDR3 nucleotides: TGTGCCAGCAGTTATTTAGGGGGCTCTGGAAACACCATATATTTT. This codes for CASSYLGGSGNTIYF.

The CDR3, as DNA: TGTGCCAGCAGCTCGTGGCGGGAAGGCAATGAGCAGTTCTTC. Translating it yields CASSSWREGNEQFF. The V and J genes are TRBV28 and TRBJ2-1; the D gene is possibly TRBD2 (6 bases). CDR3 length: 14 residues. Between the trimmed V and J ends, which lost 6 bases and 6 bases, there was a span of 15 bases. Germline V gene data show CDR1 as MDHEN and CDR2 as SYDVKM. The full variable domain, completed using reference TRBV28 and TRBJ2-1, is DVKVTQSSRYLVKRTGEKVFLECVQDMDHENMFWYRQDPGLGLRLIYFSYDVKMKEKGDIPEGYSVSREKKERFSLILESASTNQTSMYLCASSSWREGNEQFFGPGTRLTVL.

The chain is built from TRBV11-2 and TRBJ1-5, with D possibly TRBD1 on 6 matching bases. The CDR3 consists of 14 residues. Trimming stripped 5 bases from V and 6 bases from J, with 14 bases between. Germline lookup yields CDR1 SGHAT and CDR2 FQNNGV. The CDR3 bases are TGTGCCAGCAGCCCCCTGCTAGGGGGTCAGCCCCAGCATTTT. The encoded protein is CASSPLLGGQPQHF.

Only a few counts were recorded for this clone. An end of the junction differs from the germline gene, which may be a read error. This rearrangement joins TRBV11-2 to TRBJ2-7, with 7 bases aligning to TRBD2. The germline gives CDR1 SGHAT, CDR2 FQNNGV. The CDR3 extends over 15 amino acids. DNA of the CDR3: TGTGCCAGCAGCTCGGGGGGTTCCTACGAGCTACCACTGCACTTC. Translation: CASSSGGSYELPLHF. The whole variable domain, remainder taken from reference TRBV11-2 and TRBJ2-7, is EAGVAQSPRYKIIEKRQSVAFWCNPISGHATLYWYQQILGQGPKLLIQFQNNGVVDDSQLPKDRFSAERLKGVDSTLKIQPAKLEDSAVYLCASSSGGSYELPLHFGPGTRLTVT.

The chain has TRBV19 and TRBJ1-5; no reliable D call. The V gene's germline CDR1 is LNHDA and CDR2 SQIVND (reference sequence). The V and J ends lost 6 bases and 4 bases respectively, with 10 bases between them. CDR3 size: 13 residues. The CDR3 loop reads CASRRVGNQPQHF. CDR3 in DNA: TGTGCCAGTAGAAGAGTTGGTAATCAGCCCCAGCATTTT. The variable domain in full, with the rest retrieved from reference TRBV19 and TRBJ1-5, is DGGITQSPKYLFRKEGQNVTLSCEQNLNHDAMYWYRQDPGQGLRLIYYSQIVNDFQKGDIAEGYSVSREKKESFPLTVTSAQKNPTAFYLCASRRVGNQPQHFGDGTRLSIL.

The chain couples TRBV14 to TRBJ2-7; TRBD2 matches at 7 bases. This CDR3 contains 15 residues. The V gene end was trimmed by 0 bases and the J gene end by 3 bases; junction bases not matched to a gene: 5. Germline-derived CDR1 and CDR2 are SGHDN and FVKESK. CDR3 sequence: CASSQELAVLYEQYF. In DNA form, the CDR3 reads TGTGCCAGCAGCCAAGAGCTAGCGGTTCTCTACGAGCAGTACTTC.

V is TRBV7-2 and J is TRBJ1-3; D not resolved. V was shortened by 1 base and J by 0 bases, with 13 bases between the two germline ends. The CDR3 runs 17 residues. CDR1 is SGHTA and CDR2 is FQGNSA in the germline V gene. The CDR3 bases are TGTGCCAGCAGCTTAGATCCGGCGGGCCTCTCTGGAAACACCATATATTTT. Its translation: CASSLDPAGLSGNTIYF.

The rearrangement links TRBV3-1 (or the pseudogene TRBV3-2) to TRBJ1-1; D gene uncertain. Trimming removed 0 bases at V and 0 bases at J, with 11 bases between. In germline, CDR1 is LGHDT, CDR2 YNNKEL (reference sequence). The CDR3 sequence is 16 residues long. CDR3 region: CASSQDLSAMNTEAFF. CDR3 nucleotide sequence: TGTGCCAGCAGCCAAGATTTATCCGCTATGAACACTGAAGCTTTCTTT.

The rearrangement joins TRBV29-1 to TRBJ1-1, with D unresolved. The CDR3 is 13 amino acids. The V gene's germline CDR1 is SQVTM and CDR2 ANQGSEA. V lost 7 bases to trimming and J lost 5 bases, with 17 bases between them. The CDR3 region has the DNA TGCAGCGCCCATGCCTCCGGGAGGACTGAAGCTTTCTTT. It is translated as CSAHASGRTEAFF.

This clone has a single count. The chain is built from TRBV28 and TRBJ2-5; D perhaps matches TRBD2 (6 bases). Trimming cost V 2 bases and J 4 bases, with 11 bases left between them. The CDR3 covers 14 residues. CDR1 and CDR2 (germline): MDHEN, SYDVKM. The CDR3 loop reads CASSLGGQGETQYF. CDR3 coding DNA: TGTGCCAGCAGTTTAGGAGGGCAGGGAGAGACCCAGTACTTC. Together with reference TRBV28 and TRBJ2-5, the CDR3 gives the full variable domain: DVKVTQSSRYLVKRTGEKVFLECVQDMDHENMFWYRQDPGLGLRLIYFSYDVKMKEKGDIPEGYSVSREKKERFSLILESASTNQTSMYLCASSLGGQGETQYFGPGTRLLVL.

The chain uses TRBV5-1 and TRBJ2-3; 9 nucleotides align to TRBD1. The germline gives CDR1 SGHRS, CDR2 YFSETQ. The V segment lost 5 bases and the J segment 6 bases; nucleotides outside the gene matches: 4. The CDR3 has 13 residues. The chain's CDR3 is CASRRDRADTQYF. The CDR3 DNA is TGCGCCAGCAGACGGGACAGGGCGGATACGCAGTATTTT.

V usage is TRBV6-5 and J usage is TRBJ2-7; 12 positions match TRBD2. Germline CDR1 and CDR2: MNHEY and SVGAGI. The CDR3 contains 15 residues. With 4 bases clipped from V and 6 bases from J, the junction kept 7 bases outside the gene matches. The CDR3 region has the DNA TGTGCCAGCAGTTCCGGGGCTAGCGGGAGGGGCGAGCAGTACTTC. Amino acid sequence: CASSSGASGRGEQYF.

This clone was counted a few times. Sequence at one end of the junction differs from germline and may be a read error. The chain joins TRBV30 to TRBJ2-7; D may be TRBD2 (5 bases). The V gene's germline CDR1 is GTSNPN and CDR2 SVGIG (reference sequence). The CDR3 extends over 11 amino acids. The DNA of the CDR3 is TGTGCCTGGAGTCACGGAACCCTCCGGGGCTTC. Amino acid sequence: CAWSHGTLRGF.

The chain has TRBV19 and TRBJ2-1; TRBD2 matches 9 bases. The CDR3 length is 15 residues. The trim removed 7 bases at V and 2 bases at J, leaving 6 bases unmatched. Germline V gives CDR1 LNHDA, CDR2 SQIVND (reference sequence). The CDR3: CASTAGGGAYNEQFF. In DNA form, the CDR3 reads TGTGCCAGTACGGCTGGCGGGGGGGCCTACAATGAGCAGTTCTTC.

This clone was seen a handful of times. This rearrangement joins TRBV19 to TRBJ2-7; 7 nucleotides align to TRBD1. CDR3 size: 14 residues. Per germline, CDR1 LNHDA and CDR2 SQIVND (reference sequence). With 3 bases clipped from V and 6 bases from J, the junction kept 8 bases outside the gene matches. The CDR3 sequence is CASSMEPTGPEQYF. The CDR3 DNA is TGTGCCAGTAGTATGGAACCGACAGGGCCCGAGCAGTACTTC.

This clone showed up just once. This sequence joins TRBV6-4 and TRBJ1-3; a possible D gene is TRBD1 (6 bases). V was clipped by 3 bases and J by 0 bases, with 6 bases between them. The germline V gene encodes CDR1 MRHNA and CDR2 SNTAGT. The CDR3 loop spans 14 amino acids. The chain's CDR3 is CASSEQGSGNTIYF. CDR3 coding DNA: TGTGCCAGCAGTGAACAGGGCTCTGGAAACACCATATATTTT.

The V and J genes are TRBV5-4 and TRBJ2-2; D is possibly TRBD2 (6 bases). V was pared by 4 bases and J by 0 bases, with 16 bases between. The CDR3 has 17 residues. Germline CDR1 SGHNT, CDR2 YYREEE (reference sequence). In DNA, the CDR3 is TGTGCCAGCAGCACCCGGGCGGGGTCAGCGAACACCGGGGAGCTGTTTTTT. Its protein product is CASSTRAGSANTGELFF.

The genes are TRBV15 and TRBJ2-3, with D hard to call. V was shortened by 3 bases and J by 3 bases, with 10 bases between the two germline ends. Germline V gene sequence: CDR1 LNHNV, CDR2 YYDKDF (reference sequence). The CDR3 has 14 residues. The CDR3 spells CATSRESRTDTQYF. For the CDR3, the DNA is TGTGCCACCAGCAGGGAGAGTCGAACAGATACGCAGTATTTT.

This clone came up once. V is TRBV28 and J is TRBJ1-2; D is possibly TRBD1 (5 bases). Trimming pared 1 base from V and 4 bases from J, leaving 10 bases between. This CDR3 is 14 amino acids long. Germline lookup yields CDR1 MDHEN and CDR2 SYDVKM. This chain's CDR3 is CASSLYVRAYGYTF. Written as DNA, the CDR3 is TGTGCCAGCAGTTTATATGTCAGGGCCTATGGCTACACCTTC.

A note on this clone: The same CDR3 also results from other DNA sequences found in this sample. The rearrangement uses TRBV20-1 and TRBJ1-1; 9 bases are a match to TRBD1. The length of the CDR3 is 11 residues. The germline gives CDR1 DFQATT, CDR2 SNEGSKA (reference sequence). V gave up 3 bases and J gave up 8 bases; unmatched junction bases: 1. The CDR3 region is CSARGQGEAFF. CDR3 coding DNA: TGCAGTGCTAGGGGACAGGGCGAAGCTTTCTTT.

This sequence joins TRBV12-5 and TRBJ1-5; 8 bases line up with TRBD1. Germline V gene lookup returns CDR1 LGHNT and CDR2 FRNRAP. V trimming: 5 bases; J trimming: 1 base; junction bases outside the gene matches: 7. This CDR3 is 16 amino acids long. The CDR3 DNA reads TGTGCTAGTGGTCCTGATGCAGGGGGCAGCAATCAGCCCCAGCATTTT. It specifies CASGPDAGGSNQPQHF.

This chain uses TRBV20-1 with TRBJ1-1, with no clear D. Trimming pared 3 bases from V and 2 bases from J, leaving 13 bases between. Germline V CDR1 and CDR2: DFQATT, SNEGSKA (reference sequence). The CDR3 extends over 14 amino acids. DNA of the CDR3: TGCAGTGCTAGTGGCTGGGAGCCCAACACTGAAGCTTTCTTT. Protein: CSASGWEPNTEAFF.

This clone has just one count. The CDR3 DNA reads TGTGCCAGCAGTTACTCGGGGCAAGAGAACACTGAAGCTTTCTTT. Translated, it gives CASSYSGQENTEAFF. The chain recombines TRBV6-5 with TRBJ1-1; D is perhaps TRBD1 (5 bases). Germline lookup yields CDR1 MNHEY and CDR2 SVGAGI. Trimming took 0 bases from V and 1 from J, leaving 9 bases between them. The CDR3 sequence is 15 residues long.

As DNA, the CDR3 is TGTGCCAGCGGACGGGACTCAGGCGAGCAGTACTTC. This sequence encodes CASGRDSGEQYF. The rearrangement joins TRBV2 to TRBJ2-7, with D possibly TRBD2 on 6 matching bases. Per germline, CDR1 SNHLY and CDR2 FYNNEI. This CDR3 contains 12 residues. V was cut by 8 bases and J by 6 bases, with 14 bases left in between.

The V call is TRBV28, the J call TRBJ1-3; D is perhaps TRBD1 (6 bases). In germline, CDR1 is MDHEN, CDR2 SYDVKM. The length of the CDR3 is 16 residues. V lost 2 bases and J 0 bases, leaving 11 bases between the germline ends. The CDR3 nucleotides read TGTGCCAGCAGTTTAGTTACAGGGTTCTCTGGAAACACCATATATTTT. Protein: CASSLVTGFSGNTIYF.

CDR3 coding DNA: TGCGCCAGCAGCCACTTAGCGGGGGCTGGCACAGATACGCAGTATTTT. It yields the protein CASSHLAGAGTDTQYF. J is TRBJ2-3 and V is TRBV4-1; 9 bases are a match to TRBD2. The junction had 5 bases not matched to a gene; V was cut back by 3 bases and J by 1 base. CDR1 and CDR2 from the germline V gene are MGHRA and YSYEKL. There are 16 residues in the CDR3.